This T cell receptor (beta chain) came from a study of shared clonotypes between healthy human individuals. Background on the study: For every donor, three CD4 naive, three CD4 memory, two CD8 naive and one CD8 memory plates were used.

Assay: immunoSEQ multiplex PCR; the TCRdb copy retains only in-frame clones and omits some. The repertoire holds around 700,000 clones, over 65% seen once, with around 1.6% in the top ten. V lost 6 bases and J 5 bases, leaving 20 bases between the germline ends. CDR3 length: 16 amino acids. Germline assignment: CDR1 LNHDA and CDR2 SQIVND (reference sequence). Donation came from healthy HIV-negative adults that had no recent acute infections or vaccinations. Splitting of CD4+ cells produced CD45RA+ naive and CD45RA-negative memory subsets. Sequencing was performed on memory CD4+ T cells sorted from blood. Subset given: CD45RA-negative fraction. This TCR derives from a woman in her thirties in good health. J is TRBJ2-1 and V is TRBV19, with D perhaps TRBD2 (5 bases). CDR3 DNA sequence: TGTGCCAGTAGCACGCCGAGGGCCCCGCGGCACAATGAGCAGTTCTTC. Its translation: CASSTPRAPRHNEQFF.